Below are 20 T cell receptor beta chains sequenced from a single sample in a study of somatic mutations in cytotoxic T cells in rheumatoid arthritis. Data came from immunoSEQ multiplex PCR; TCRdb stores just in-frame clones and leaves some out. The profile covers some 10,000 clones, with around 80% appearing a single time and about 12% taken by the ten largest. The sample consisted of CD8+ T cells sorted from blood. The receptors shown here come from an adult with rheumatoid arthritis.

This clone showed up just once. The CDR3 DNA sequence: TGCGCCAGCAGCCAAGGCACAGGGTTCACTGAAGCTTTCTTT. Its translation: CASSQGTGFTEAFF. The chain couples TRBV4-3 to TRBJ1-1, with a tentative D call TRBD1 (6 bases). Germline V gene sequence: CDR1 LGHNA, CDR2 YSLEER. The CDR3 sequence is 14 residues long. V was cut by 1 base and J by 4 bases, with 10 bases left in between.

The J gene is TRBJ1-1, the V gene TRBV6-1; a weak D match, TRBD1 (5 bases). Germline V gives CDR1 MNHNS, CDR2 SASEGT. CDR3 length: 14 amino acids. The ends were cut back, 8 bases at V and 0 bases at J, with 13 bases in the middle. The CDR3 loop is CASVRQIMNTEAFF. CDR3 DNA sequence: TGTGCCAGCGTACGACAGATAATGAACACTGAAGCTTTCTTT.

The V gene is TRBV15, the J gene TRBJ2-3, with D possibly being TRBD2 (5 bases). Trimming left V 0 bases short and J 3 bases short, with 13 bases between. The CDR3 has 16 residues. The germline CDR1 and CDR2 sequences are LNHNV and YYDKDF (reference sequence). The CDR3, as DNA: TGTGCCACCAGCAGAGAAGAACTAGTGGGAACAGATACGCAGTATTTT. Amino acid sequence: CATSREELVGTDTQYF.

A few counts support this clone. V gene TRBV15 combines with J gene TRBJ2-5, with TRBD2 matching over 9 bases. J gave up 5 bases and V 6 bases, and 13 bases lay outside the gene matches. There are 16 residues in the CDR3. The germline V gene encodes CDR1 LNHNV and CDR2 YYDKDF (reference sequence). The CDR3 here is CATRRAGTSLGETQYF. The CDR3 nucleotides read TGTGCCACCAGGCGAGCGGGGACTAGCCTCGGGGAGACCCAGTACTTC.

The V gene is TRBV7-3, the J gene TRBJ1-3; TRBD1 matches 7 bases. V lost 1 base and J lost 0; bases outside the gene matches: 6. Germline V lookup: CDR1 SGHTA, CDR2 FQGTGA. The length of the CDR3 is 17 residues. The CDR3 DNA reads TGTGCCAGCAGCTTAATGCCAGGGGGTGGCTCTGGAAACACCATATATTTT. Protein: CASSLMPGGGSGNTIYF. The full variable domain, in which reference TRBV7-3 and TRBJ1-3 provide the parts outside the CDR3, is GAGVSQTPSNKVTEKGKYVELRCDPISGHTALYWYRQSLGQGPEFLIYFQGTGAADDSGLPNDRFFAVRPEGSVSTLKIQRTERGDSAVYLCASSLMPGGGSGNTIYFGEGSWLTVV.

The chain has TRBV6-5 and TRBJ1-5; D gene ambiguous. This CDR3 comprises 14 residues. The V gene lost 5 bases and the J gene lost 2 bases, with 10 bases spanning the gap. Germline V gene lookup returns CDR1 MNHEY and CDR2 SVGAGI. The CDR3 bases are TGTGCCAGCAGTCTCTGGCCGGGCAATCAGCCCCAGCATTTT. This translates into CASSLWPGNQPQHF.

J is TRBJ1-1 and V is TRBV6-4; D is possibly TRBD1 (6 bases). Germline loops: CDR1 MRHNA, CDR2 SNTAGT. V was clipped by 4 bases and J by 1 base, with 10 bases between them. This CDR3 has 14 amino acids. In DNA, the CDR3 is TGTGCCAGCAGTGCTTCAGGGGAGAACACTGAAGCTTTCTTT. Amino acids: CASSASGENTEAFF.

This chain connects TRBV27 to TRBJ1-1, with D unresolved. V was clipped by 2 bases and J by 5 bases, with 9 bases between them. CDR1 MNHEY and CDR2 SMNVEV come from the germline V gene (reference sequence). CDR3 size: 13 residues. The CDR3 loop is CASSLGVATEAFF. The CDR3 nucleotides read TGTGCCAGCAGTTTAGGGGTAGCTACTGAAGCTTTCTTT.

This clone has more than one count but fewer than ten. V is TRBV27 and J is TRBJ2-7; possibly TRBD2 for D (5 bases). Between the trimmed V and J ends, which lost 4 bases and 4 bases, there was a span of 11 bases. The CDR3 loop spans 13 amino acids. The germline gives CDR1 MNHEY, CDR2 SMNVEV (reference sequence). In DNA form, the CDR3 reads TGTGCCAGCAGTTCGGGGTGGGGTTACGAGCAGTACTTC. Encoded protein: CASSSGWGYEQYF.

This chain connects TRBV7-6 to TRBJ1-4, with D uncertain. From germline, CDR1 is SGHVS and CDR2 FNYEAQ. V gave up 4 bases and J gave up 13 bases, with 13 bases separating them. CDR3 length: 12 residues. Here the CDR3 reads CASSSQSRVLFF. The CDR3 DNA reads as TGTGCCAGCAGCTCCCAAAGTAGGGTACTGTTTTTT.

This clone turned up a few times. This sequence joins TRBV7-9 and TRBJ2-7; 13 nucleotides line up with TRBD2. Per the germline V gene, CDR1 is SEHNR and CDR2 is FQNEAQ (reference sequence). V lost 5 bases and J lost 3; bases outside the gene matches: 7. The CDR3 spans 16 residues. The chain's CDR3 is CASSKTSGGAFYEQYF. For the CDR3, the DNA is TGTGCCAGCAGCAAAACTAGCGGGGGGGCCTTCTACGAGCAGTACTTC.

V usage is TRBV19 and J usage is TRBJ1-1; 8 bases align to TRBD1. The CDR3 runs to 17 residues. Per the germline V gene, CDR1 is LNHDA and CDR2 is SQIVND (reference sequence). Unmatched junction bases numbered 15, after V lost 7 bases and J lost 2 bases. The CDR3 nucleotides are TGTGCCAGTATGACACCTTTCGGCAGGGGGCTAAACACTGAAGCTTTCTTT. Protein product: CASMTPFGRGLNTEAFF.

This clone was observed a single time. The chain couples TRBV25-1 to TRBJ2-2; 10 nucleotides agree with TRBD1. The V gene end was trimmed by 3 bases and the J gene end by 6 bases; junction bases not matched to a gene: 4. The V gene's germline CDR1 is MGHDK and CDR2 SYGVNS. This CDR3 has 15 amino acids. CDR3 sequence: CASSDWTGGSGELFF. CDR3 DNA sequence: TGTGCCAGCAGTGATTGGACAGGGGGTTCCGGGGAGCTGTTTTTT.

This chain links TRBV19 with TRBJ2-3; 9 bases fit TRBD2. The CDR3 is 13 amino acids. Germline V CDR1 and CDR2: LNHDA, SQIVND (reference sequence). Unmatched junction bases numbered 0, after V lost 4 bases and J lost 4 bases. CDR3 region: CASSSGGADTQYF. The CDR3 coding sequence is TGTGCCAGTAGTAGCGGGGGGGCAGATACGCAGTATTTT.

The gene calls are TRBV5-6 and TRBJ1-5; D might be TRBD1 (5 bases). The CDR3 consists of 13 residues. Germline CDR1 and CDR2: SGHDT and YYEEEE. Trimming pared 2 bases from V and 7 bases from J, leaving 10 bases between. Here the CDR3 reads CASSFQGVQPQHF. The CDR3, as DNA: TGTGCCAGCAGCTTCCAGGGAGTGCAGCCCCAGCATTTT.

The chain has TRBV6-1 and TRBJ1-4, with D uncertain. The CDR3 has 16 residues. The ends were cut back, 2 bases at V and 8 bases at J, with 18 bases in the middle. Per the germline V gene, CDR1 is MNHNS and CDR2 is SASEGT. DNA for the CDR3: TGTGCCAGCAGTGAAAGGCGGTTCTCCTTTGAGGAAAAACTGTTTTTT. Its protein product is CASSERRFSFEEKLFF.

V usage is TRBV7-9 and J usage is TRBJ2-3, with D perhaps given as TRBD1 or TRBD2 (6 bases each). Deletions cut 7 bases from V and 3 bases from J, with 17 bases between. Germline assignment: CDR1 SEHNR and CDR2 FQNEAQ (reference sequence). The CDR3 covers 15 residues. CDR3 amino acids: CASTGRGDPTDTQYF. CDR3 sequence (DNA): TGTGCCAGCACGGGAAGGGGGGATCCTACAGATACGCAGTATTTT.

J is TRBJ2-1 and V is TRBV19; 14 nucleotides align to TRBD2. V lost 4 bases to trimming and J lost 6 bases; unmatched junction nucleotides: 8. The CDR3 is 17 residues long. Germline CDR1 is LNHDA and CDR2 is SQIVND (reference sequence). CDR3 region: CASSTRLAGGVINEQFF. The CDR3 coding sequence is TGTGCCAGTAGTACCAGACTAGCGGGGGGGGTGATCAATGAGCAGTTCTTC.

The rearrangement uses TRBV4-1 and TRBJ2-5; 10 bases are shared with TRBD1. The germline gives CDR1 MGHRA, CDR2 YSYEKL. The CDR3 runs to 13 residues. Trimming took 4 bases from V and 11 from J; bases not matched to a gene: 7. Here the CDR3 DNA reads TGCGCCAGCAGCCCGGACAGGGGGTGGGAGCAGTACTTC. Its protein product is CASSPDRGWEQYF.

This clone was seen just once. This chain joins TRBV7-9 and TRBJ2-5; possible D gene TRBD1, 6 bases. This CDR3 contains 17 residues. Trimming took 4 bases from V and 2 from J, leaving 20 bases between them. CDR1 and CDR2 from the germline V gene are SEHNR and FQNEAQ (reference sequence). The CDR3 coding sequence is TGTGCCAGCAGCTCCACCTCCTTTATACAGGGACAAGAGACCCAGTACTTC. Translating gives CASSSTSFIQGQETQYF.